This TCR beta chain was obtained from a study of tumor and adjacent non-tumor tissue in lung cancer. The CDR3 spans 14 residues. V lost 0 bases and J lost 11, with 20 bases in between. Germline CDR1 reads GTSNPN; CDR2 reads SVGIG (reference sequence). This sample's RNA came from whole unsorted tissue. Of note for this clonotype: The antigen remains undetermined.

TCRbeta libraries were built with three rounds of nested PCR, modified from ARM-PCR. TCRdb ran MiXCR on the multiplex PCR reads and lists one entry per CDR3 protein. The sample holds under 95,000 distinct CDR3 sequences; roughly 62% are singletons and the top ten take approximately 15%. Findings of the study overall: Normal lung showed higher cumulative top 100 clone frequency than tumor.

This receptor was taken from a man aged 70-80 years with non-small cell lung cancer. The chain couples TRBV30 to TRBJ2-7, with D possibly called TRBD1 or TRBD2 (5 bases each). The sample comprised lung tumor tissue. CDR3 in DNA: TGTGCCTGGAGTGTAGGGGCCGACCGGGGTGGGGAGTACTTC. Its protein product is CAWSVGADRGGEYF.